Listed below are T cell receptor beta chains from one sample, sequenced in a study of lymphopenia after photon versus proton radiotherapy. Clones were read by immunoSEQ multiplex PCR, and TCRdb kept only the in-frame ones, dropping some. The data hold tens of thousands of clones, with 83% observed a single time. The specimen comprised peripheral blood, sampled from a patient treated with proton-based radiotherapy. These receptors originate from a man in his 60s with pancreatic cancer. Each CDR3 is given with its conserved first and last residue. The order of the fields is V gene, CDR3 length, J gene, D gene, clone size, CDR3 DNA, CDR3 protein. A D gene is named only where the DNA matches it firmly. A row's size may be missing; if present it is once, few, many or a size class.

TRBV27	15	TRBJ1-2	-	-	TGTGCCAGCACCCCACGTGGGGGATATACCTATGGCTACACCTTC	CASTPRGGYTYGYTF
TRBV30	12	TRBJ1-1	-	once	TGTGCCTGGAGCCTACAGGTCACTGAAGCTTTCTTT	CAWSLQVTEAFF
TRBV28	12	TRBJ1-4	-	-	TGTGCCAGCAACAGGTTGAAAGAAAAACTGTTTTTT	CASNRLKEKLFF
TRBV25-1	15	TRBJ2-3	TRBD2	-	TGTGCCAGCAGGCCGACTAGCGGGCACACAGATACGCAGTATTTT	CASRPTSGHTDTQYF
TRBV6-5	13	TRBJ2-7	TRBD1	-	TGTGCCAGCAGGCGAACGGGACAGGGGGCCCCATCCTTC	CASRRTGQGAPSF
TRBV6-4	17	TRBJ2-1	TRBD2	-	TGTGCCAGCAGTGACTCCTTCGGACTAGCTCTCTACAATGAGCAGTTCTTC	CASSDSFGLALYNEQFF
TRBV30	13	TRBJ1-5	TRBD1	once	TGTGCCTGGAATATACAGGGGAGCCAGCCCCAGCATTTT	CAWNIQGSQPQHF
TRBV6-5	14	TRBJ1-1	-	few	TGTGCCAGCAGTAATTACAGGGCAGACACTGAAGCTTTCTTT	CASSNYRADTEAFF
TRBV28	12	TRBJ2-7	-	-	TGTGCCAGCAGTTTATGGAAGACGGAGCAGTACTTC	CASSLWKTEQYF
TRBV5-6	16	TRBJ1-2	TRBD1	-	TGTGCCAGCAGCTTGTCTCATGACAGGGTATTCTATGGCTACACCTTC	CASSLSHDRVFYGYTF
TRBV2	13	TRBJ2-1	-	-	TGTGCCAGCAGACTAGACCCATTCAATGAGCAGTTCTTC	CASRLDPFNEQFF
TRBV19	13	TRBJ1-5	TRBD1	-	TGTGCCAGTAGTATGACAGGGGAGCAGCCCCAGCATTTT	CASSMTGEQPQHF
TRBV30	15	TRBJ1-2	-	few	TGTGCCTGGAGTGTGGTGGGTAGGGCTAACTATGGCTACACCTTC	CAWSVVGRANYGYTF
TRBV7-2	13	TRBJ1-3	-	few	TGTGCCAGCAGCTTATCTGGAGGCGACACCATATATTTT	CASSLSGGDTIYF
TRBV28	11	TRBJ2-2	-	-	TGTGCCAGCAGTTTGGTCGGGGAGCTGTTTTTT	CASSLVGELFF
TRBV28	13	TRBJ2-1	-	once	TGTGCCAGCTGTTGGGAGTTGAGAGATGAGCAGTTCTTC	CASCWELRDEQFF
TRBV5-1	13	TRBJ1-1	-	-	TGCGCCAGCAGAGGGAGGGGTGACACTGAAGCTTTCTTT	CASRGRGDTEAFF
TRBV7-9	11	TRBJ1-3	-	-	TGTGCCAGCAGCGCAGGGGACACCATATATTTT	CASSAGDTIYF
TRBV5-4	14	TRBJ2-5	-	-	TGTGCCAGCAGCCCATTAGTTGGCTGGCCGGCCCAGTACTTC	CASSPLVGWPAQYF
TRBV5-5	14	TRBJ2-7	-	-	TGTGCCAGCAGCTTGGGTCCAGGTTCCTACGAGCAGTACTTC	CASSLGPGSYEQYF
TRBV29-1	13	TRBJ1-5	-	-	TGCAGCGTTCAAACGGGACGCAATCAGCCCCAGCATTTT	CSVQTGRNQPQHF
TRBV29-1	16	TRBJ1-1	-	once	TGCAGCGTCCGAGGGGGGCAGGGATGGATGAACACTGAAGCTTTCTTT	CSVRGGQGWMNTEAFF
TRBV6-5	14	TRBJ2-7	TRBD1	-	TGTGCCAGCAGCCCCGGGACAGCCGGCTACGAGCAGTACTTC	CASSPGTAGYEQYF
TRBV10-3	17	TRBJ2-1	TRBD2	few	TGTGCCATCAGTGAGCCATTAGCGGGATTGGGCCACAATGAGCAGTTCTTC	CAISEPLAGLGHNEQFF
TRBV9	15	TRBJ2-3	TRBD2	-	TGTGCCAGCAGCGTAGATTTGGGGGGGACAGATACGCAGTATTTT	CASSVDLGGTDTQYF
TRBV9	14	TRBJ1-1	TRBD1	once	TGTGCCAGCAGCGCAAGCGGGACAGACCAAGAAGCTTTCTTT	CASSASGTDQEAFF
TRBV6-4	12	TRBJ2-7	-	-	TGTGCCAGCAGTGAAATATTCGACGAGCAGTACTTC	CASSEIFDEQYF
TRBV2	15	TRBJ1-5	-	-	TGTGCCAGCAGAACCCGACAGGATAGCAATCAGCCCCAGCATTTT	CASRTRQDSNQPQHF
TRBV28	15	TRBJ1-5	-	-	TGTGCCAGCAGTTTAGGGGGGGCTTCGAATCAGCCCCAGCATTTT	CASSLGGASNQPQHF
TRBV9	13	TRBJ2-5	TRBD2	-	TGTGCCAGCTCCACTAGCGAGGAAGAGACCCAGTACTTC	CASSTSEEETQYF
TRBV6-4	15	TRBJ2-1	TRBD2	-	TGTGCCAGCAGCCCGGGGTGGGGGACTAGCAATGAGCAGTTCTTC	CASSPGWGTSNEQFF
TRBV19	11	TRBJ2-1	-	few	TGTGCCAGTATGCAATACAATGAGCAGTTCTTC	CASMQYNEQFF
TRBV18	14	TRBJ2-1	-	-	TGTGCCAGCTCACCCCCCGCTAGGGACAATGAGCAGTTCTTC	CASSPPARDNEQFF
TRBV28	13	TRBJ2-5	-	-	TGTGCCAGCAGGAGGGCAGGGCAGGAGACCCAGTACTTC	CASRRAGQETQYF
TRBV14	12	TRBJ2-1	-	-	TGTGCCAGCAGCCAAGGGGTAAATGAGCAGTTCTTC	CASSQGVNEQFF
TRBV5-1	15	TRBJ2-1	-	-	TGCGCCAGCAGCGACAGAAGCGCCTCCTACAATGAGCAGTTCTTC	CASSDRSASYNEQFF
TRBV18	15	TRBJ2-1	-	-	TGTGCCAGCTCTAGAGCGTCAAGCTCCTACAATGAGCAGTTCTTC	CASSRASSSYNEQFF
TRBV20-1	11	TRBJ2-7	-	-	TGCAGTGCTAGATACTCGGGGGAGCAGTACTTC	CSARYSGEQYF
TRBV7-2	14	TRBJ2-7	TRBD2	-	TGTGCCAGCAGCTTAACTAGCGGAACCTACGAGCAGTACTTC	CASSLTSGTYEQYF
TRBV15	16	TRBJ2-7	-	-	TGTGCCACCAGCAGAGATGGTGGGACGGGATCCTACGAGCAGTACTTC	CATSRDGGTGSYEQYF
TRBV7-8	14	TRBJ1-3	-	-	TGTGCCAGCAGACCTACAGGGTCTGGAAACACCATATATTTT	CASRPTGSGNTIYF
TRBV7-9	14	TRBJ2-1	-	-	TGTGCCAGCATTCCGGGACTGGACTACAATGAGCAGTTCTTC	CASIPGLDYNEQFF
TRBV7-9	13	TRBJ2-1	TRBD1	-	TGTGCCAGCAGCTTAGCTGGGACAGTTCTGCAGTTCTTC	CASSLAGTVLQFF
TRBV9	16	TRBJ2-3	-	-	TGTGCCAGCAGCGAAACACTGGGTTCTAGCACAGATACGCAGTATTTT	CASSETLGSSTDTQYF
TRBV5-6	14	TRBJ1-1	-	-	TGTGCCAGCAGCATAGGAACAGGGAACACTGAAGCTTTCTTT	CASSIGTGNTEAFF
TRBV10-3	16	TRBJ2-1	TRBD2	-	TGTGCCATCAGTCCCACCGCCGGGACTAGCGGGGTTGAGCAGTTCTTC	CAISPTAGTSGVEQFF
TRBV5-1	13	TRBJ1-6	-	-	TGCGCCAGCAGCTTGGAGGGGGATTCACCCCTCCACTTT	CASSLEGDSPLHF
TRBV27	15	TRBJ2-4	TRBD1	-	TGTGCCAGCAGTTTATCGAGTTCAGGGGGAAACATTCAGTACTTC	CASSLSSSGGNIQYF
TRBV29-1	15	TRBJ2-2	TRBD2	-	TGCAGCGGAGGGAGTAGCGGGAGGGGAGGCGGGGAGCTGTTTTTT	CSGGSSGRGGGELFF
TRBV4-3	18	TRBJ2-1	TRBD2	-	TGCGCCAGCAGCCAGGGGGGGACTAGTGGCGGCGGCTACAATGAGCAGTTCTTC	CASSQGGTSGGGYNEQFF
TRBV28	14	TRBJ1-5	-	few	TGTGCCAGCAGCCCGCCGGGGAGCAATCAGCCCCAGCATTTT	CASSPPGSNQPQHF
TRBV10-3	13	TRBJ2-7	TRBD2	-	TGTGCCATCAGGGGACTAGCGGGACACGAGCAGTACTTC	CAIRGLAGHEQYF
TRBV5-4	15	TRBJ2-5	-	-	TGTGCCAGCAGCTTGGACGGGACCACCACACGGACCCAGTACTTC	CASSLDGTTTRTQYF